A single sample gave rise to the 22 T cell receptor beta chains below, sequenced in a study of identical twins. TCRdb re-derived calls from the 5' RACE reads in MiXCR, one entry per CDR3 protein. The table shows nearly 900,000 distinct CDR3 sequences, with 12% occurring only once. Another study also made use of these data, one on yellow fever vaccine responses in identical twins.

Sequencing used PBMCs. These TCRs come from a young woman in good health.

This clonotype was seen a few times. This chain joins TRBV6-5 and TRBJ1-4; D gene unclear. V was shortened by 3 bases and J by 7 bases, with 9 bases between the two germline ends. In germline, CDR1 is MNHEY, CDR2 SVGAGI. The CDR3 has 13 amino acids. In DNA, the CDR3 is TGTGCCAGCAGTTATAACGTGGGTGAAAAACTGTTTTTT. This encodes CASSYNVGEKLFF.

The chain employs TRBV14 and TRBJ2-7; possible D gene TRBD1, 6 bases. The V gene's germline CDR1 is SGHDN and CDR2 FVKESK. The CDR3 contains 14 residues. The germline V and J ends were trimmed by 5 bases and 3 bases, with 14 bases remaining between them. CDR3 residues: CASSSTGMHYEQYF. CDR3 sequence (DNA): TGTGCCAGCAGCTCGACAGGAATGCACTACGAGCAGTACTTC.

The V gene is TRBV6-1, the J gene TRBJ1-5; 9 positions match TRBD1. The CDR3 consists of 18 residues. The germline V gene encodes CDR1 MNHNS and CDR2 SASEGT. Germline trimming cut 6 bases from V and 0 bases from J; bases unmatched to any gene: 12. The DNA for the CDR3 is TGTGCCAGCAGCCACGGACAGGGGACACCCTATAGCAATCAGCCCCAGCATTTT. Translation: CASSHGQGTPYSNQPQHF.

This clonotype occurred many times. The chain carries TRBV29-1 and TRBJ2-5; D is undetermined. The germline V gene has CDR1 SQVTM and CDR2 ANQGSEA. V lost 2 bases, J lost 5 bases, and 9 bases lay in between. This CDR3 contains 12 residues. The DNA of the CDR3 is TGCAGCGTTGAATATGGTAGTGAGACCCAGTACTTC. Protein sequence: CSVEYGSETQYF.

This chain links TRBV6-1 with TRBJ2-2; D is uncertain. Deletions cut 7 bases from V and 1 base from J, with 16 bases between. The CDR3 is 16 amino acids. The germline CDR1 and CDR2 sequences are MNHNS and SASEGT. The CDR3 is CASTPSVSKNTGELFF. For the CDR3, the DNA is TGTGCCAGCACCCCGTCGGTCAGTAAGAACACCGGGGAGCTGTTTTTT.

Many counts were recorded for this clonotype. The rearrangement uses TRBV20-1 and TRBJ1-2; possibly TRBD1 for D (5 bases). Trimming took 8 bases from V and 1 from J, leaving 20 bases between them. The CDR3 loop spans 15 amino acids. Germline V lookup: CDR1 DFQATT, CDR2 SNEGSKA (reference sequence). For the CDR3, the DNA is TGCAGTCCTGTGGAAAGGGGCGTCCTTAACTATGGCTACACCTTC. The encoded protein is CSPVERGVLNYGYTF.

This CDR3 reads CATSDSGTGVPETQYF. CDR3 coding DNA: TGTGCCACCAGTGATTCCGGGACAGGGGTCCCAGAGACCCAGTACTTC. The chain links TRBV24-1 to TRBJ2-5; TRBD1 matches 10 bases. With 2 bases clipped from V and 4 bases from J, the junction kept 6 bases outside the gene matches. The CDR3 is made up of 16 amino acids. Per the germline V gene, CDR1 is KGHDR and CDR2 is SFDVKD.

This clonotype was detected a few times. The rearrangement joins TRBV5-5 to TRBJ2-1, with a tentative D call TRBD1 (6 bases). The CDR3 is made up of 17 amino acids. From germline, CDR1 is SGHKS and CDR2 YYEKEE (reference sequence). V shed 6 bases and J shed 3 bases, with 22 bases lying between them. The CDR3 nucleotides read TGTGCCAGCACCCTAACGGAACTTGGACAGTTCTACAATGAGCAGTTCTTC. It codes for CASTLTELGQFYNEQFF.

This clonotype was counted at least ten times. Here the CDR3 reads CSARGSGGNTGELFF. CDR3 DNA: TGCAGTGCTAGAGGAAGCGGGGGTAACACCGGGGAGCTGTTTTTT. This chain uses TRBV20-1 with TRBJ2-2; 8 bases fit TRBD2. The CDR3 length is 15 residues. From germline, CDR1 is DFQATT and CDR2 SNEGSKA (reference sequence). The junction had 3 bases not matched to a gene; V was cut back by 1 base and J by 2 bases.

The V and J genes are TRBV7-8 and TRBJ2-7, with D possibly matching TRBD2 (6 bases). Germline-derived CDR1 and CDR2 are SGHVS and FQNEAQ. This CDR3 is built from 14 residues. V was clipped by 2 bases and J by 4 bases, with 12 bases between them. The CDR3, as DNA: TGTGCCAGCAGCTTAAGGCCAGGGAGGTACGAGCAGTACGTC. It translates to CASSLRPGRYEQYV.

The chain combines TRBV20-1 with TRBJ2-5; 10 bases align to TRBD2. Germline V lookup: CDR1 DFQATT, CDR2 SNEGSKA (reference sequence). The V segment lost 1 base and the J segment 5 bases; nucleotides outside the gene matches: 13. The CDR3 covers 17 residues. CDR3 sequence reads: CSARVKGLAGVWETQYF. In DNA, the CDR3 is TGCAGTGCTAGAGTTAAAGGGCTAGCGGGGGTTTGGGAGACCCAGTACTTC.

This clonotype was observed a handful of times. The chain recombines TRBV6-2 or TRBV6-3 with TRBJ2-1; TRBD2 matches at 13 bases. The CDR3 runs 14 residues. Germline loops: CDR1 MNHEY, CDR2 SVGEGT. The trim removed 6 bases at V and 8 bases at J, leaving 4 bases unmatched. The CDR3 DNA reads TGTGCCAGCAGGGGACTAGCGGGAAGGTATGAGCAGTTCTTC. Amino acids: CASRGLAGRYEQFF.

This clonotype was found many times. The chain employs TRBV12-3 or TRBV12-4 and TRBJ1-2; 7 bases align to TRBD1. The CDR3 covers 13 residues. Trimming took 5 bases from V and 4 from J; bases not matched to a gene: 4. CDR3 region: CASSTGVIYGYTF. Here the CDR3 DNA reads TGTGCCAGCAGTACAGGGGTGATCTATGGCTACACCTTC.

This clonotype was observed a few times. The V call is TRBV6-1, the J call TRBJ2-5; D tentatively fits TRBD1 or TRBD2 (5 bases each). Between the trimmed V and J ends, which lost 3 bases and 8 bases, there was a span of 13 bases. Germline V gene lookup returns CDR1 MNHNS and CDR2 SASEGT. CDR3 length: 13 amino acids. In DNA, the CDR3 is TGTGCCAGCAGTGAGAGGGGCGCCTTAACCCAGTACTTC. As protein: CASSERGALTQYF.

The chain links TRBV5-6 to TRBJ2-1; 10 positions agree with TRBD1. The CDR3 runs to 15 residues. Germline V gene sequence: CDR1 SGHDT, CDR2 YYEEEE. V trimming: 2 bases; J trimming: 6 bases; junction bases outside the gene matches: 5. CDR3: CASSFRGTGANEQFF. The CDR3, as DNA: TGTGCCAGCAGCTTCAGAGGGACAGGGGCCAATGAGCAGTTCTTC.

This clonotype was counted only a few times. This chain links TRBV7-3 with TRBJ2-1; 8 positions match TRBD2. Trimming cost V 5 bases and J 0 bases; bases outside gene matches: 6. Germline values: CDR1 SGHTA, CDR2 FQGTGA. The CDR3 length is 16 residues. CDR3 DNA sequence: TGTGCCAGCAGCAGAATAGCGGGGAGCTCCTACAATGAGCAGTTCTTC. Its protein is CASSRIAGSSYNEQFF.

V usage is TRBV29-1 and J usage is TRBJ2-7; TRBD2 matches at 8 bases. The J segment lost 4 bases and the V segment lost 7 bases, leaving 12 bases of the junction unmatched. Germline V gene data show CDR1 as SQVTM and CDR2 as ANQGSEA. CDR3 length equals 14 residues. The DNA for the CDR3 is TGCAGCGCCCAAGTGGCGGGAGGAATATACGAGCAGTACTTC. This translates into CSAQVAGGIYEQYF.

The CDR3 DNA reads TGTGCCAGCAGCGACGGGGCGGGAGTGACAGATACGCAGTATTTT. This gives the protein CASSDGAGVTDTQYF. This chain connects TRBV9 to TRBJ2-3, with 7 bases identical to TRBD2. The CDR3 consists of 15 residues. The germline gives CDR1 SGDLS, CDR2 YYNGEE. The J segment lost 3 bases and the V segment lost 3 bases, leaving 7 bases of the junction unmatched.

The sample holds a few counts of this clonotype. V is TRBV12-3 or TRBV12-4 and J is TRBJ1-2; TRBD1 matches at 7 bases. The CDR3 spans 14 residues. V shed 5 bases and J 7 bases; nucleotides not matched to a gene: 10. The CDR3 reads CASSPTGVGGGYTF. The DNA of the CDR3 is TGTGCCAGCAGTCCAACAGGGGTCGGGGGTGGCTACACCTTC.

As regards this clonotype: A much bigger clone sits one base away, suggesting this may be a read error. Because it lacks the conserved phenylalanine or tryptophan at the end, this CDR3 is likely a read error. Because the CDR3's place on the DNA is in doubt, the DNA is left out and the CDR3 is given as listed by TCRdb. The genes are TRBV12-3 or TRBV12-4 and TRBJ2-1; the D call of TRBD2 is as the table states it, not checked on the DNA. The CDR3 is 12 residues long, counting both termini. The chain's CDR3 is CASSLGLAGGYL.

This clonotype has just a few counts. The chain joins TRBV6-1 to TRBJ2-7, with TRBD2 as a possible D gene (5 bases). This CDR3 comprises 13 residues. Germline V gene sequence: CDR1 MNHNS, CDR2 SASEGT. The ends were cut back, 0 bases at V and 7 bases at J, with 10 bases in the middle. The CDR3 nucleotides read TGTGCCAGCAGTGAAGCATACGGGGATGAGCAGTACTTC. It translates to CASSEAYGDEQYF.

This clonotype was counted at least ten times. V usage is TRBV24-1 and J usage is TRBJ2-3; maybe TRBD1 (5 bases). The V and J ends lost 4 bases and 8 bases respectively, with 6 bases between them. Germline V lookup: CDR1 KGHDR, CDR2 SFDVKD. The CDR3 is made up of 11 amino acids. CDR3 nucleotide sequence: TGTGCCACCAGTGAGGGGCTTACGCAGTATTTT. Translated: CATSEGLTQYF.